This T cell receptor (beta chain) appears in the sequencing data of a study of blood T cell repertoires in COVID-19. The assay was immunoSEQ multiplex PCR, and TCRdb's table has in-frame clones only and misses some. The sample holds approximately 300,000 clones, around 82% seen once. This CDR3 contains 13 residues. V lost 4 bases, J lost 5 bases, and 1 base stayed unmatched. CDR1 and CDR2 from the germline V gene are ENHRY and SYGVKD. This chain connects TRBV10-3 to TRBJ2-2; 7 bases map to TRBD2. The clonotype was recovered from a woman aged 45-65 years with acute or convalescent COVID-19. The sample consisted of peripheral blood. The CDR3 coding sequence is TGTGCCATCAGTGTGGGGGGGACCGGGGAGCTGTTTTTT. Amino acids: CAISVGGTGELFF.